This is a list of T cell receptor beta chains from one sample in a study of cytomegalovirus exposure and HLA in healthy donors. The protocol was immunoSEQ multiplex PCR, while the TCRdb copy is restricted to in-frame clones and leaves out a portion. The table includes about 120,000 clones, roughly 70% detected once. Source material: PBMCs. All receptors derive from a woman aged 40 to 50 in good health and CMV-seropositive. Each CDR3 is given with its conserved first and last residue. Each record gives: D gene, clone size, V gene, J gene, CDR3 protein, CDR3 DNA. The D gene is left open where the match is weak. Clone sizes are given selectively: once, few, many, or a class where the clone is expanded.

TRBD1	.	TRBV19	TRBJ1-2	CASRQGAGYGYTF	TGTGCCAGTAGACAGGGGGCGGGCTATGGCTACACCTTC
.	.	TRBV29-1	TRBJ2-1	CSVVFYEQFF	TGCAGCGTTGTTTTCTATGAGCAGTTCTTC
TRBD2	.	TRBV13	TRBJ2-5	CASSFGWGGETQYF	TGTGCCAGCAGCTTCGGTTGGGGGGGAGAGACCCAGTACTTC
TRBD1	.	TRBV7-2	TRBJ1-5	CASSTRQGAGPQHF	TGTGCCAGCAGCACCCGACAGGGCGCAGGGCCCCAGCATTTT
TRBD1	many	TRBV7-9	TRBJ1-3	CASSLEDRVRSFIF	TGTGCCAGCAGCTTGGAGGACAGGGTTCGGTCTTTCATTTTT
.	.	TRBV7-2	TRBJ1-4	CASSQRQAGEEKLFF	TGTGCCAGCAGCCAGCGACAGGCCGGGGAAGAAAAACTGTTTTTT
TRBD2	.	TRBV25-1	TRBJ2-7	CASSDPSGSYEQYF	TGTGCCAGCAGTGATCCTAGCGGTTCCTACGAGCAGTACTTC
.	.	TRBV7-3	TRBJ2-5	CASSATTWETQYF	TGTGCCAGCAGCGCCACAACATGGGAGACCCAGTACTTC
TRBD1	.	TRBV2	TRBJ1-4	CASSPQGAEDEKLFF	TGTGCCAGCAGTCCTCAGGGGGCGGAGGATGAAAAACTGTTTTTT
TRBD1	.	TRBV28	TRBJ2-5	CASSLRQGLGETQYF	TGTGCCAGCAGTTTAAGACAGGGCCTAGGGGAGACCCAGTACTTC
TRBD1	.	TRBV18	TRBJ1-3	CATQPGQGNTIYF	TGTGCCACTCAACCGGGACAGGGAAACACCATATATTTT
TRBD2	.	TRBV7-3	TRBJ2-1	CASSSYTSGRMNEQFF	TGTGCCAGCAGCTCCTACACTAGCGGGAGGATGAATGAGCAGTTCTTC
TRBD1	.	TRBV7-9	TRBJ2-7	CASSFSGTGRHEQYF	TGTGCCAGCAGCTTCTCCGGGACAGGGCGACACGAGCAGTACTTC
.	few	TRBV30	TRBJ1-2	CAWAPFGNYGYTF	TGTGCCTGGGCTCCCTTCGGGAACTATGGCTACACCTTC
TRBD1	.	TRBV6-1	TRBJ2-3	CASTLGQGEDTQYF	TGTGCCAGCACCTTGGGACAGGGGGAAGATACGCAGTATTTT
.	.	TRBV19	TRBJ1-4	CASSIGPGPEKLFF	TGTGCCAGTAGTATCGGTCCTGGTCCTGAAAAACTGTTTTTT
.	.	TRBV4-3	TRBJ2-1	CASSQDISQKQFF	TGCGCCAGCAGCCAAGATATATCACAGAAGCAGTTCTTC
TRBD1	few	TRBV5-1	TRBJ2-7	CASSLTDRGWVYEQYF	TGCGCCAGCAGCTTGACCGACAGGGGATGGGTTTACGAGCAGTACTTC
TRBD1	.	TRBV7-2	TRBJ1-2	CASSFPGTGSYGYTF	TGTGCCAGCAGCTTCCCCGGGACAGGCTCATATGGCTACACCTTC
.	.	TRBV19	TRBJ1-6	CASSPSTGGYSPLHF	TGTGCCAGTAGTCCTTCCACAGGAGGGTATTCACCCCTCCACTTT
.	.	TRBV6-1	TRBJ2-7	CASRLPGELYF	TGTGCCAGCAGGTTGCCAGGGGAGTTGTACTTC
TRBD1	.	TRBV27	TRBJ2-3	CASIGQVTDTQYF	TGTGCCAGCATAGGACAGGTCACAGATACGCAGTATTTT
.	once	TRBV4-1	TRBJ1-1	CASSQQGQNTEAFF	TGCGCCAGCAGCCAACAGGGGCAGAACACTGAAGCTTTCTTT
TRBD2	.	TRBV15	TRBJ2-1	CATSRDRGGEGEQFF	TGTGCCACCAGCAGAGATCGGGGAGGGGAGGGGGAGCAGTTCTTC
.	.	TRBV28	TRBJ1-1	CASSGRGLGTEAFF	TGTGCCAGCAGCGGGCGGGGGCTCGGCACTGAAGCTTTCTTT
.	.	TRBV7-9	TRBJ1-2	CASSLVSDYYGYTF	TGTGCCAGCAGCTTAGTTTCAGACTATTATGGCTACACCTTC
.	.	TRBV6-5	TRBJ1-5	CASSRRQSTNQPQHF	TGTGCCAGCAGCCGCAGACAGTCAACCAATCAGCCCCAGCATTTT
TRBD2	.	TRBV27	TRBJ2-7	CASSLPSGRAKFSEQYF	TGTGCCAGCAGTTTACCCAGCGGGAGGGCCAAATTTTCCGAGCAGTACTTC
TRBD2	once	TRBV7-2	TRBJ2-7	CASSLAPLAGGPYEQYF	TGTGCCAGCAGCTTAGCCCCCCTAGCGGGAGGGCCTTACGAGCAGTACTTC
TRBD1	.	TRBV7-2	TRBJ1-2	CASSLALGTGEGGYTF	TGTGCCAGCAGCTTAGCCTTAGGGACAGGGGAGGGCGGCTACACCTTC
.	.	TRBV6-5	TRBJ1-1	CASSYGRGTEAFF	TGTGCCAGCAGTTACGGCAGGGGAACTGAAGCTTTCTTT
.	.	TRBV28	TRBJ2-3	CASSLYSSGLDTQYF	TGTGCCAGCAGTTTATATTCCAGCGGGCTAGATACGCAGTATTTT
.	once	TRBV20-1	TRBJ1-2	CSAREGVGYTF	TGCAGTGCTAGAGAAGGGGTCGGCTACACCTTC
.	.	TRBV7-3	TRBJ1-1	CASSRVVNTEAFF	TGTGCCAGCAGCCGAGTAGTGAACACTGAAGCTTTCTTT
.	.	TRBV29-1	TRBJ1-1	CSVVSGAGGTEAFF	TGCAGCGTGGTCTCGGGGGCGGGAGGAACTGAAGCTTTCTTT
TRBD1	.	TRBV28	TRBJ1-2	CASRGDRGIGYTF	TGTGCCAGCAGAGGGGACAGGGGCATCGGCTACACCTTC
.	.	TRBV29-1	TRBJ2-2	CSVGPGNTGELFF	TGCAGCGTTGGGCCAGGGAACACCGGGGAGCTGTTTTTT
.	.	TRBV27	TRBJ2-7	CASSPGMKSYEQYF	TGTGCCAGCAGTCCAGGGATGAAGAGCTACGAGCAGTACTTC
TRBD2	.	TRBV6-5	TRBJ2-1	CASSTGTSGSNEQFF	TGTGCCAGCAGTACCGGGACTAGCGGGAGTAATGAGCAGTTCTTC
.	.	TRBV5-1	TRBJ1-4	CASSLAHATNEKLFF	TGCGCCAGCAGCTTGGCCCATGCAACTAATGAAAAACTGTTTTTT
TRBD1	.	TRBV5-4	TRBJ2-7	CASSLGPGTDSYEQYF	TGTGCCAGCAGCTTGGGTCCCGGGACAGACTCCTACGAGCAGTACTTC
.	.	TRBV10-3	TRBJ1-5	CAISESEANQPQHF	TGTGCCATCAGTGAGTCGGAGGCTAATCAGCCCCAGCATTTT
.	.	TRBV7-3	TRBJ1-1	CASSPQGSTEAFF	TGTGCCAGCAGCCCACAGGGTAGTACTGAAGCTTTCTTT
.	.	TRBV27	TRBJ2-7	CASTRGGTPYEQYF	TGTGCCAGCACCCGCGGCGGGACCCCCTACGAGCAGTACTTC